The sample holds one count of the clone carrying this TCR beta chain. Sequencing used immunoSEQ multiplex PCR; TCRdb keeps in-frame clones, though not all of them. Of 170,000 or so clones in the sample, roughly 94% were seen once. This specimen comes from a study of control samples from healthy donors and cancer patients. The CDR3 runs to 16 residues. V dropped 6 bases and J dropped 1 base, with 16 bases sitting between them. CDR1 and CDR2 from the germline V gene are MDHEN and SYDVKM. The V gene is TRBV28, the J gene TRBJ1-5; D uncertain. Sequenced input: blood. The TCR was taken from a woman aged 18-30 years in good health. The CDR3 DNA reads as TGTGCCAGCAGCTCCCTCCGGGGAGGGAGCAATCAGCCCCAGCATTTT. It specifies CASSSLRGGSNQPQHF.